Each of the 27 T cell receptor beta chains below was sequenced from the same sample in a study of T cells in Graves' hyperthyroidism and ophthalmopathy. RNA transcripts provided the source from which TCR beta CDR3 regions were amplified. In the first-round RT-PCR of the TCR CDR3, the HTBI primer set was used. TCRdb re-called the multiplex PCR reads with MiXCR, one entry per CDR3 protein. The sample has hundreds of thousands of distinct CDR3 sequences, more than 30% seen once. Specimen: blood. Every receptor here comes from a man aged 18 to 30 with Graves' hyperthyroidism.

Many counts were recorded for this clonotype. The chain combines TRBV20-1 with TRBJ1-1, with D uncertain. V dropped 1 base and J dropped 1 base, with 7 bases sitting between them. The germline CDR1 and CDR2 sequences are DFQATT and SNEGSKA (reference sequence). CDR3 size: 13 residues. The CDR3 region has the DNA TGCAGTGCTAGAGCGGTACAGAACACTGAAGCTTTCTTT. Its translation: CSARAVQNTEAFF.

This chain uses TRBV5-1 with TRBJ2-7; no firm D call. The CDR3 has 12 amino acids. With 0 bases removed from V and 8 bases from J, the gap between germline ends came to 9 bases. Germline V gene sequence: CDR1 SGHRS, CDR2 YFSETQ. The CDR3 region is CASSLDHVKQYF. In nucleotides, the CDR3 is TGCGCCAGCAGCTTGGACCATGTAAAGCAGTACTTC.

This clonotype was observed at least ten times. The chain joins TRBV7-2 to TRBJ2-2; no clear D. From germline, CDR1 is SGHTA and CDR2 FQGNSA. V was shortened by 3 bases and J by 3 bases, with 2 bases between the two germline ends. This CDR3 comprises 12 residues. This CDR3 reads CASSFDTGELFF. As DNA, the CDR3 is TGTGCCAGCAGCTTTGACACCGGGGAGCTGTTTTTT.

This clonotype was seen a handful of times. V and J are TRBV19 and TRBJ2-7; D could derive from TRBD1 or TRBD2 (5 bases each). V lost 2 bases, J lost 2 bases, and 13 bases lay in between. The CDR3 is 15 amino acids. Per germline, CDR1 LNHDA and CDR2 SQIVND (reference sequence). In DNA, the CDR3 is TGTGCCAGTAGTATAAAAAGGGACCGGGCCTACGAGCAGTACTTC. Its protein product is CASSIKRDRAYEQYF.

This clonotype was seen repeatedly, ten times or more. The chain has TRBV29-1 and TRBJ2-2; D remains ambiguous. Between the trimmed V and J ends, which lost 6 bases and 6 bases, there was a span of 14 bases. Germline-derived CDR1 and CDR2 are SQVTM and ANQGSEA. The CDR3 spans 13 residues. The CDR3 DNA reads as TGCAGCGTCGCAGACTCCCTAGCCGGGGAGCTGTTTTTT. Protein sequence: CSVADSLAGELFF.

This clonotype was found a few times. This rearrangement joins TRBV6-5 to TRBJ1-1; possibly TRBD1 for D (5 bases). The V end was cut by 7 bases, the J end by 2 bases, with 14 bases between. The CDR3 is made up of 14 amino acids. Germline V gives CDR1 MNHEY, CDR2 SVGAGI. CDR3 sequence (DNA): TGTGCCAGCACCCCAGCGGGGCCCAACACTGAAGCTTTCTTT. Translating gives CASTPAGPNTEAFF.

V usage is TRBV20-1 and J usage is TRBJ2-7, with 9 bases fitting TRBD1. The CDR3 is 13 residues long. CDR1 DFQATT and CDR2 SNEGSKA come from the germline V gene (reference sequence). CDR3 residues: CSGQGKTSYEQYF. CDR3 nucleotide sequence: TGCAGCGGACAGGGGAAAACCTCCTACGAGCAGTACTTC.

The rearrangement links TRBV14 to TRBJ1-4; tentatively, D is TRBD1 (5 bases). Trimming pared 2 bases from V and 3 bases from J, leaving 10 bases between. This CDR3 comprises 15 residues. Per germline, CDR1 SGHDN and CDR2 FVKESK. CDR3 bases: TGTGCCAGCAGCCAATGGGACGGCGCTAATGAAAAACTGTTTTTT. Protein sequence: CASSQWDGANEKLFF. The variable domain in full, completed from reference TRBV14 and TRBJ1-4, reads EAGVTQFPSHSVIEKGQTVTLRCDPISGHDNLYWYRRVMGKEIKFLLHFVKESKQDESGMPNNRFLAERTGGTYSTLKVQPAELEDSGVYFCASSQWDGANEKLFFGSGTQLSVL.

This clonotype was detected a few times. The chain recombines TRBV2 with TRBJ2-5, with D perhaps matching TRBD2 (6 bases). Deletions cut 10 bases from V and 4 bases from J, with 16 bases between. This CDR3 comprises 13 residues. Germline assignment: CDR1 SNHLY and CDR2 FYNNEI. The CDR3 loop is CATKEGDGETQYF. The CDR3 DNA reads TGTGCCACCAAGGAGGGCGACGGAGAGACCCAGTACTTC.

Many counts were recorded for this clonotype. This chain connects TRBV5-8 to TRBJ1-2; D not certain. Trimming removed 4 bases from V and 3 bases from J, with 10 bases in between. This CDR3 region has 13 residues. Germline V gene data show CDR1 as SGHTS and CDR2 as YDEGEE. CDR3 nucleotide sequence: TGTGCCAGCAGCCTGGACCCGGACTATGGCTACACCTTC. This translates into CASSLDPDYGYTF.

This clonotype appeared a single time. No DNA is shown, since the ends of the CDR3 on it are uncertain; the CDR3 is the one TCRdb lists. The CDR3 region is CSAASSSSITGELFF. This chain uses TRBV20-1 with TRBJ2-2. Germline loops: CDR1 DFQATT, CDR2 SNEGSKA (reference sequence). With termini counted, the CDR3 has 15 amino acids.

This clonotype was seen at least ten times. This chain links TRBV20-1 with TRBJ2-5; the D is unclear. With 5 bases removed from V and 4 bases from J, the gap between germline ends came to 11 bases. This CDR3 spans 12 amino acids. The germline V gene has CDR1 DFQATT and CDR2 SNEGSKA (reference sequence). The CDR3 nucleotides read TGCAGTGCTCCCCCCCCCGGAGAGACCCAGTACTTC. It encodes CSAPPPGETQYF.

V and J are TRBV7-2 and TRBJ1-5; D might be TRBD1 (5 bases). V was pared by 4 bases and J by 4 bases, with 14 bases between. This CDR3 has 15 residues. The V gene's germline CDR1 is SGHTA and CDR2 FQGNSA. The CDR3 bases are TGTGCCAGCAGCTCAGCGTCGGGGCAGAATCAGCCCCAGCATTTT. This encodes CASSSASGQNQPQHF.

V and J are TRBV15 and TRBJ2-5; 7 bases fit TRBD1. Trimming at V came to 3 bases and at J to 4 bases, leaving 8 bases not matched to a gene. The CDR3 sequence is 15 residues long. The germline gives CDR1 LNHNV, CDR2 YYDKDF (reference sequence). CDR3 sequence reads: CATSRKGQAIETQYF. CDR3 bases: TGTGCCACCAGCAGGAAAGGACAGGCCATAGAGACCCAGTACTTC.

The chain recombines TRBV2 with TRBJ2-3; the D is unclear. Between the trimmed V and J ends, which lost 6 bases and 0 bases, there was a span of 13 bases. In germline, CDR1 is SNHLY, CDR2 FYNNEI. This CDR3 is built from 15 residues. This chain's CDR3 is CASSELRTSTDTQYF. DNA for the CDR3: TGTGCCAGCAGCGAACTTAGAACTAGCACAGATACGCAGTATTTT.

This clonotype was counted a few times. The rearrangement joins TRBV5-1 to TRBJ1-1; 7 nucleotides agree with TRBD1. Germline V gene lookup returns CDR1 SGHRS and CDR2 YFSETQ. The CDR3 extends over 14 amino acids. After removal of 4 bases from V and 3 bases from J, the junction contained 6 bases not matched to a gene. The CDR3 is CASSHRGTDTEAFF. DNA of the CDR3: TGCGCCAGCAGCCACAGGGGTACCGACACTGAAGCTTTCTTT. Variable domain in full (rest from reference TRBV5-1 and TRBJ1-1): KAGVTQTPRYLIKTRGQQVTLSCSPISGHRSVSWYQQTPGQGLQFLFEYFSETQRNKGNFPGRFSGRQFSNSRSEMNVSTLELGDSALYLCASSHRGTDTEAFFGQGTRLTVV.

This rearrangement joins TRBV29-1 to TRBJ1-2; tentative D call: TRBD1 (6 bases). The V end was cut by 3 bases, the J end by 0 bases, with 20 bases between. Germline CDR1 is SQVTM and CDR2 is ANQGSEA. The length of the CDR3 is 17 residues. CDR3 coding DNA: TGCAGCGTTGAGAGAAGCGGGGGGGCTCCAGCTAACTATGGCTACACCTTC. It yields the protein CSVERSGGAPANYGYTF.

V gene TRBV24-1 combines with J gene TRBJ2-5; weak D call: TRBD2 (6 bases). The CDR3 consists of 15 residues. Trimming shortened V by 1 base and J by 1 base, and 9 bases separated the two germline ends. The V gene's germline CDR1 is KGHDR and CDR2 SFDVKD. CDR3 in DNA: TGTGCCACCAGTGATTTATCAGCGGGCCAAGAGACCCAGTACTTC. This gives the protein CATSDLSAGQETQYF.

V usage is TRBV15 and J usage is TRBJ2-7; D might be TRBD2 (6 bases). Germline V gene data show CDR1 as LNHNV and CDR2 as YYDKDF (reference sequence). The CDR3 runs to 15 residues. The V and J ends lost 0 bases and 3 bases respectively, with 12 bases between them. Here the CDR3 DNA reads TGTGCCACCAGCAGAGACCCCCTCGGGGGCTACGAGCAGTACTTC. Encoded protein: CATSRDPLGGYEQYF.

J is TRBJ1-1 and V is TRBV12-3 or TRBV12-4, with 8 nucleotides matching TRBD1. The length of the CDR3 is 14 residues. V shed 4 bases and J 4 bases; nucleotides not matched to a gene: 5. The CDR3 DNA reads as TGTGCCAGCAGTTCAACAGGGGGAGCCACTGAAGCTTTCTTT. Its protein product is CASSSTGGATEAFF.

As for this clonotype: This may be a read error, as it is one base from a much larger clone. The chain links TRBV20-1 to TRBJ1-1; TRBD1 matches 7 bases. The germline V gene has CDR1 DFQATT and CDR2 SNEGSKA (reference sequence). This CDR3 contains 14 residues. The V and J ends lost 1 base and 1 base, in that order; junction bases with no gene match: 3. This chain's CDR3 is CSARGGQRNTEAFF. CDR3 sequence (DNA): TGCAGTGCTAGAGGGGGACAGAGGAACACTGAAGCTTTCTTT.

This chain links TRBV7-8 with TRBJ1-4, with D possibly TRBD1 on 5 matching bases. This CDR3 is 14 amino acids long. Germline CDR1 SGHVS, CDR2 FQNEAQ. V dropped 3 bases and J dropped 7 bases, with 12 bases sitting between them. For the CDR3, the DNA is TGTGCCAGCAGCTTGGGGGGTTACGGTGAAAAACTGTTTTTT. Translation gives CASSLGGYGEKLFF.

This clonotype was found a few times. The chain uses TRBV7-2 and TRBJ2-7; 7 bases agree with TRBD1. The CDR3 runs 15 residues. Germline V lookup: CDR1 SGHTA, CDR2 FQGNSA. Trimming at V came to 4 bases and at J to 2 bases, leaving 8 bases not matched to a gene. CDR3 coding DNA: TGTGCCAGCAGCTCTAACAGGGGAATAGCCTACGAGCAGTACTTC. It is translated as CASSSNRGIAYEQYF.

The chain recombines TRBV19 with TRBJ1-1; D is unresolved. The CDR3 sequence is 14 residues long. Germline V gene lookup returns CDR1 LNHDA and CDR2 SQIVND (reference sequence). Trimming removed 7 bases at V and 0 bases at J, with 12 bases between. Here the CDR3 reads CASTPGPMNTEAFF. The CDR3 DNA reads TGTGCCAGTACCCCCGGCCCCATGAACACTGAAGCTTTCTTT.

The chain couples TRBV20-1 to TRBJ1-2, with D perhaps matching TRBD1 (6 bases). Deletions cut 0 bases from V and 8 bases from J, with 10 bases between. The CDR3 has 12 residues. The germline V gene encodes CDR1 DFQATT and CDR2 SNEGSKA (reference sequence). Here the CDR3 reads CSAREEGGGYTF. The CDR3 coding sequence is TGCAGTGCTAGAGAGGAGGGGGGAGGCTACACCTTC.

The rearrangement joins TRBV10-3 to TRBJ1-2, with 8 bases that match TRBD1. The length of the CDR3 is 15 residues. Germline trimming cut 4 bases from V and 2 bases from J; bases unmatched to any gene: 6. Germline V gene data show CDR1 as ENHRY and CDR2 as SYGVKD. CDR3 protein: CAISATGTGNYGYTF. CDR3 DNA sequence: TGTGCCATCAGTGCAACCGGGACAGGAAACTATGGCTACACCTTC.

The rearrangement links TRBV25-1 to TRBJ1-5; 10 bases match TRBD1. CDR3 size: 18 residues. Germline V lookup: CDR1 MGHDK, CDR2 SYGVNS. The J segment lost 1 base and the V segment lost 7 bases, leaving 13 bases of the junction unmatched. The CDR3 loop is CASTQGGQGPRSNQPQHF. Here the CDR3 DNA reads TGTGCCAGCACTCAAGGGGGACAGGGGCCGAGGAGCAATCAGCCCCAGCATTTT. Complete variable domain (other parts from reference TRBV25-1 and TRBJ1-5): EADIYQTPRYLVIGTGKKITLECSQTMGHDKMYWYQQDPGMELHLIHYSYGVNSTEKGDLSSESTVSRIRTEHFPLTLESARPSHTSQYLCASTQGGQGPRSNQPQHFGDGTRLSIL.